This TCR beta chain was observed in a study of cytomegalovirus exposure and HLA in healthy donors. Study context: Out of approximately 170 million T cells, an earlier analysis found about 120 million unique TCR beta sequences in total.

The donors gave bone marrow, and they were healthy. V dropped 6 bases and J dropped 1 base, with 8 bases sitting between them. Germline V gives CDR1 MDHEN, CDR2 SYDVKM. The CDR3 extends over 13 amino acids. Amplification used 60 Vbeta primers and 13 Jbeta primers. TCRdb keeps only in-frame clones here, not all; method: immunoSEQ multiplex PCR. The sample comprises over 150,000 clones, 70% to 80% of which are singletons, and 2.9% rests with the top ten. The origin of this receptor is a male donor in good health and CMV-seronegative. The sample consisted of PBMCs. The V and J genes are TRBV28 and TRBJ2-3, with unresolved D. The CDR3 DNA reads TGTGCCAGCAGCTATGAAGGCACAGATACGCAGTATTTT. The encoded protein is CASSYEGTDTQYF.